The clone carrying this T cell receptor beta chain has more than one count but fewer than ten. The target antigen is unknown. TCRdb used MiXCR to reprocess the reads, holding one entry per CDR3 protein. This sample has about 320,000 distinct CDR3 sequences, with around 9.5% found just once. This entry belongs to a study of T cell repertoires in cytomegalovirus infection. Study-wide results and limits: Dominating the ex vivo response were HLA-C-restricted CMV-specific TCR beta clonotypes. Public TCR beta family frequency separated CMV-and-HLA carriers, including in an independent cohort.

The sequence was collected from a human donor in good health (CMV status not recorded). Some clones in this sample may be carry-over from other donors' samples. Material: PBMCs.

The CDR3 spells CASSLHDPGIFNEQFF. The DNA of the CDR3 is TGTGCCAGCAGCCTTCACGACCCGGGAATCTTCAATGAGCAGTTCTTC. V gene TRBV2 combines with J gene TRBJ2-1, with D possibly matching TRBD2 (5 bases). Trimming cost V 6 bases and J 6 bases, with 21 bases left between them. CDR1 and CDR2 (germline): SNHLY, FYNNEI. The CDR3 sequence is 16 residues long.